These 21 T cell receptor beta chains were all obtained from the same sample, sequenced in a study of OX40 agonist ivuxolimab in advanced cancers. The protocol was immunoSEQ multiplex PCR, while the TCRdb copy is restricted to in-frame clones and leaves out a portion. This sample yields 75,000 to 95,000 clones, of which about 92% are seen a single time; approximately 0.56% belongs to the top ten. The specimen comprised CD4+ or CD8+ T cells sorted from blood, sampled in a trial of the OX40 agonist ivuxolimab. All receptors derive from an adult with an advanced solid tumor such as melanoma, head and neck, liver or kidney cancer.

The V gene is TRBV28, the J gene TRBJ2-3, with D tentatively TRBD2 (6 bases). Germline V gene lookup returns CDR1 MDHEN and CDR2 SYDVKM. V lost 4 bases and J 4 bases, leaving 12 bases between the germline ends. This CDR3 region has 14 residues. CDR3 residues: CASSSTRVADTQYF. Written as DNA, the CDR3 is TGTGCCAGCAGTTCGACTAGGGTCGCAGATACGCAGTATTTT. Full variable domain (rest looked up from reference TRBV28 and TRBJ2-3): DVKVTQSSRYLVKRTGEKVFLECVQDMDHENMFWYRQDPGLGLRLIYFSYDVKMKEKGDIPEGYSVSREKKERFSLILESASTNQTSMYLCASSSTRVADTQYFGPGTRLTVL.

This rearrangement joins TRBV6-6 to TRBJ2-1; D is ambiguous. CDR1 and CDR2 (germline): MNHNY, SVGAGI (reference sequence). The CDR3 covers 14 residues. Trimming removed 0 bases at V and 6 bases at J, with 9 bases between. CDR3 nucleotide sequence: TGTGCCAGCAGTTACTCGGTCTTAGTCAATGAGCAGTTCTTC. Translated: CASSYSVLVNEQFF.

This clone has more than one count but fewer than ten. V gene TRBV6-5 combines with J gene TRBJ2-4; D is unclear. Germline V gene lookup returns CDR1 MNHEY and CDR2 SVGAGI. There are 16 residues in the CDR3. Between the trimmed V and J ends, which lost 4 bases and 0 bases, there was a span of 13 bases. CDR3 in amino acids: CASSFPYCLAKNIQYF. DNA for the CDR3: TGTGCCAGCAGTTTCCCGTATTGTCTAGCCAAAAACATTCAGTACTTC.

The CDR3 coding sequence is TGTGCCAGCAGTCCATCGGAAGGACAGCCCCAGCATTTT. This gives the protein CASSPSEGQPQHF. V is TRBV27 and J is TRBJ1-5; D is uncertain. The ends were cut back, 5 bases at V and 7 bases at J, with 12 bases in the middle. Germline CDR1 reads MNHEY; CDR2 reads SMNVEV (reference sequence). CDR3 length: 13 residues.

This chain links TRBV11-2 with TRBJ1-3; D ambiguous. The CDR3 loop spans 14 amino acids. Looked up from germline, CDR1 is SGHAT and CDR2 is FQNNGV. The ends were cut back, 4 bases at V and 1 base at J, with 8 bases in the middle. The CDR3 DNA sequence: TGTGCCAGCAGCTCCCCCAAATCTGGAAACACCATATATTTT. Translation gives CASSSPKSGNTIYF.

This chain links TRBV5-3 with TRBJ2-1, with 7 positions matching TRBD2. TRBV5-3 is identified as an open reading frame with a role that is uncertain. Unmatched junction bases numbered 8, after V lost 0 bases and J lost 5 bases. The CDR3 runs to 16 residues. CDR3 region: CARSLEGVAGDNEQFF. The CDR3, as DNA: TGTGCCAGAAGCTTGGAGGGTGTGGCGGGGGACAATGAGCAGTTCTTC.

The chain recombines TRBV14 with TRBJ2-4; 9 bases line up with TRBD2. The CDR3 contains 17 residues. Looked up from germline, CDR1 is SGHDN and CDR2 is FVKESK. The V and J ends lost 1 base and 2 bases, in that order; junction bases with no gene match: 6. CDR3 sequence (DNA): TGTGCCAGCAGCCAAGGCGGACTAGCGCCAACCAAAAACATTCAGTACTTC. Translation: CASSQGGLAPTKNIQYF.

This clone has only one observation. The V and J genes are TRBV28 and TRBJ2-3; TRBD1 agrees at 8 bases. The CDR3 is 14 residues long. The germline V gene encodes CDR1 MDHEN and CDR2 SYDVKM. V lost 5 bases, J lost 2 bases, and 3 bases stayed unmatched. CDR3 nucleotides: TGTGCCAGCAGTGAGGACAGGGTCACAGATACGCAGTATTTT. Residues: CASSEDRVTDTQYF.

This chain connects TRBV30 to TRBJ2-1; the D call may be TRBD1 or TRBD2 (5 bases each). Per germline, CDR1 GTSNPN and CDR2 SVGIG (reference sequence). The CDR3 loop spans 11 amino acids. Between the trimmed V and J ends, which lost 4 bases and 12 bases, there was a span of 13 bases. CDR3 in amino acids: CAWNQGGGQFF. The CDR3 nucleotides are TGTGCCTGGAATCAGGGTGGAGGGCAGTTCTTC.

To note about this clone: At one end the junction does not follow the germline gene, possibly because of a read error. This chain joins TRBV7-7 and TRBJ2-3; D ambiguous. The CDR3 spans 15 residues. The germline V gene has CDR1 SSHAT and CDR2 FNYEAQ (reference sequence). This chain's CDR3 is CASSLVGGGTDTQYF. DNA of the CDR3: TGTGCTAGCAGCTTAGTTGGCGGTGGCACAGATACGCAGTATTTT.

The chain is built from TRBV12-5 and TRBJ1-2; 9 nucleotides match TRBD1. Trimming took 6 bases from V and 8 from J; bases not matched to a gene: 10. Germline V lookup: CDR1 LGHNT, CDR2 FRNRAP. The CDR3 runs to 14 residues. CDR3 sequence reads: CASGNRGPVKGYTF. The CDR3, as DNA: TGTGCTAGTGGGAACAGGGGGCCGGTAAAGGGCTACACCTTC.

The chain combines TRBV18 with TRBJ2-4; D not certain. Trimming removed 0 bases from V and 8 bases from J, with 8 bases in between. The length of the CDR3 is 13 residues. The germline CDR1 and CDR2 sequences are KGHSH and LQKENI. The DNA for the CDR3 is TGTGCCAGCTCACCACCGTCTAGGGACATTCAGTACTTC. This gives the protein CASSPPSRDIQYF.

This chain uses TRBV4-1 with TRBJ2-3; D unclear. In germline, CDR1 is MGHRA, CDR2 YSYEKL. This CDR3 has 14 amino acids. V was pared by 4 bases and J by 5 bases, with 13 bases between. CDR3 amino acids: CASSPRTNQDTQYF. DNA of the CDR3: TGCGCCAGCAGCCCGAGGACCAACCAAGATACGCAGTATTTT.

This chain connects TRBV29-1 to TRBJ1-4; the match to TRBD1 covers 8 bases. Germline V gene sequence: CDR1 SQVTM, CDR2 ANQGSEA. Trimming removed 3 bases from V and 6 bases from J; junction bases left unmatched: 3. The CDR3 runs 13 residues. The CDR3 loop is CSVEDREDEKLFF. CDR3 bases: TGCAGCGTTGAGGACAGGGAAGATGAAAAACTGTTTTTT.

This chain links TRBV18 with TRBJ1-5; no clear D gene. The CDR3 is 14 residues long. The V gene lost 1 base and the J gene lost 4 bases, with 8 bases spanning the gap. Germline-derived CDR1 and CDR2 are KGHSH and LQKENI. The CDR3, as DNA: TGTGCCAGCTCACCACAAAGGTATAATCAGCCCCAGCATTTT. It yields the protein CASSPQRYNQPQHF.

This chain uses TRBV10-3 with TRBJ2-1; TRBD2 matches 9 bases. This CDR3 spans 19 amino acids. The ends lost 3 bases at V and 6 bases at J; junction bases unmatched: 18. CDR1 is ENHRY, CDR2 SYGVKD, per germline. As DNA, the CDR3 is TGTGCCATCAGTGACTCCCTAGCGGGGTTAAAGCGATTCATCAATGAGCAGTTCTTC. Translation gives CAISDSLAGLKRFINEQFF.

This clone has only one observation. In nucleotides, the CDR3 is TGTGCCAGCACCTATGGGGGCGTTTATGGCTACACCTTC. The encoded protein is CASTYGGVYGYTF. This chain joins TRBV28 and TRBJ1-2; D perhaps matches TRBD1 (6 bases). The CDR3 is 13 amino acids. V was shortened by 7 bases and J by 5 bases, with 14 bases between the two germline ends. Per the germline V gene, CDR1 is MDHEN and CDR2 is SYDVKM.

The chain employs TRBV5-1 and TRBJ2-5, with TRBD2 matching over 13 bases. Germline trimming cut 4 bases from V and 5 bases from J; bases unmatched to any gene: 8. This CDR3 comprises 16 residues. CDR1 SGHRS and CDR2 YFSETQ come from the germline V gene. The DNA for the CDR3 is TGCGCCAGCAGCACAACTAGCGGGAGGGCCGGGGAGACCCAGTACTTC. It is translated as CASSTTSGRAGETQYF. The whole variable domain, remainder taken from reference TRBV5-1 and TRBJ2-5, is KAGVTQTPRYLIKTRGQQVTLSCSPISGHRSVSWYQQTPGQGLQFLFEYFSETQRNKGNFPGRFSGRQFSNSRSEMNVSTLELGDSALYLCASSTTSGRAGETQYFGPGTRLLVL.

The rearrangement uses TRBV30 and TRBJ1-2; TRBD1 might be the D (5 bases). Germline V gives CDR1 GTSNPN, CDR2 SVGIG (reference sequence). The V and J ends lost 4 bases and 0 bases respectively, with 12 bases between them. The CDR3 contains 14 residues. The CDR3, as DNA: TGTGCCTGGACGGGGACCCTAACTAACTATGGCTACACCTTC. Translating gives CAWTGTLTNYGYTF. The whole variable domain, remainder taken from reference TRBV30 and TRBJ1-2, is SQTIHQWPATLVQPVGSPLSLECTVEGTSNPNLYWYRQAAGRGLQLLFYSVGIGQISSEVPQNLSASRPQDRQFILSSKKLLLSDSGFYLCAWTGTLTNYGYTFGSGTRLTVV.

The chain combines TRBV28 with TRBJ1-5; the D gene is possibly TRBD1 (6 bases). Trimming removed 7 bases at V and 7 bases at J, with 14 bases between. Germline CDR1 MDHEN, CDR2 SYDVKM. There are 13 residues in the CDR3. This CDR3 is CASTRGAGQPQHF. In DNA form, the CDR3 reads TGTGCCAGCACCAGGGGCGCGGGGCAGCCCCAGCATTTT.

The chain has TRBV5-8 and TRBJ2-3, with D uncertain. Trimming removed 1 base from V and 0 bases from J, with 9 bases in between. This CDR3 region has 15 residues. Germline V gene sequence: CDR1 SGHTS, CDR2 YDEGEE. The CDR3 DNA is TGTGCCAGCAGCTTGAACCAGTTGAGCACAGATACGCAGTATTTT. Translating gives CASSLNQLSTDTQYF.